This TCR beta chain originates from a study of blood T cell repertoires in COVID-19. The table came from immunoSEQ multiplex PCR; TCRdb's copy has only in-frame clones and leaves some out. The sample holds approximately 150,000 clones, about 80% seen once. After removal of 5 bases from V and 4 bases from J, the junction contained 9 bases not matched to a gene. The germline CDR1 and CDR2 sequences are MRHNA and SNTAGT. CDR3 length: 16 residues. The specimen was peripheral blood. The chain has TRBV6-4 and TRBJ2-1; 9 bases fit TRBD2. The receptor's source is a human donor in a cohort sampled during active COVID-19. DNA for the CDR3: TGTGCCAGCAGTAATTCTGCGGGAGGGAATTACAATGAGCAGTTCTTC. This translates into CASSNSAGGNYNEQFF.